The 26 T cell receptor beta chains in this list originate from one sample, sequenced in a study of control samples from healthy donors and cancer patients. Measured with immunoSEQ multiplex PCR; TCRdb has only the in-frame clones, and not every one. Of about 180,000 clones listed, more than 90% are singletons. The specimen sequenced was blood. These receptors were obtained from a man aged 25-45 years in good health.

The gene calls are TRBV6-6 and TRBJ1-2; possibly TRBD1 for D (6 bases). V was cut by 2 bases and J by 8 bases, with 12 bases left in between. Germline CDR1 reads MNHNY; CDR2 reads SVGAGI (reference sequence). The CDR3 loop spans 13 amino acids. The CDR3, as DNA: TGTGCCAGCAGTTACCGGGACACCTCGGGCTACACCTTC. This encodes CASSYRDTSGYTF.

CDR3 coding DNA: TGTGCCAGCAGCCCGGCGGACGGAAAAGAAGCTTTCTTT. This sequence encodes CASSPADGKEAFF. The chain couples TRBV7-9 to TRBJ1-1; D not resolved. V was shortened by 5 bases and J by 8 bases, with 15 bases between the two germline ends. The germline V gene encodes CDR1 SEHNR and CDR2 FQNEAQ (reference sequence). This CDR3 is built from 13 residues.

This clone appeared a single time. CDR3 nucleotides: TGTGCCAGCAGCCCCGGGACAGGGGGCCGCAATCAGCCCCAGCATTTT. Protein sequence: CASSPGTGGRNQPQHF. This chain connects TRBV25-1 to TRBJ1-5; 12 bases agree with TRBD1. J was trimmed by 2 bases and V by 6 bases; bases with no gene match: 5. Germline loops: CDR1 MGHDK, CDR2 SYGVNS. The CDR3 runs 16 residues.

This CDR3 reads CASSYSFTGASDTQYF. The CDR3 DNA reads as TGTGCCAGCAGTTACTCGTTCACGGGAGCTTCAGATACGCAGTATTTT. V usage is TRBV6-5 and J usage is TRBJ2-3, with a possible D match to TRBD2 (6 bases). The CDR3 loop spans 16 amino acids. The ends were cut back, 0 bases at V and 4 bases at J, with 14 bases in the middle. CDR1 is MNHEY, CDR2 SVGAGI, per germline.

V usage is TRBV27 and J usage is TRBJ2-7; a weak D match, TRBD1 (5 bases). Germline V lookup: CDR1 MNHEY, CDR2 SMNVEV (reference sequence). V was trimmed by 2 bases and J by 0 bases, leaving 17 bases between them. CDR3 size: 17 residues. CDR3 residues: CASSLRQRGRSSYEQYF. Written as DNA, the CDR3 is TGTGCCAGCAGTTTACGCCAAAGGGGCAGGAGCTCCTACGAGCAGTACTTC.

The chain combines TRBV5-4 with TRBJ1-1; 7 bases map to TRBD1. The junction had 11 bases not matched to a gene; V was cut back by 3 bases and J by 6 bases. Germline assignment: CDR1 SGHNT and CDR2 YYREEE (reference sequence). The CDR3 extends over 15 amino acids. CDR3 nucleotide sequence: TGTGCCAGCAGCTACGGACAGGCCTCAAACTCTGAAGCTTTCTTT. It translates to CASSYGQASNSEAFF.

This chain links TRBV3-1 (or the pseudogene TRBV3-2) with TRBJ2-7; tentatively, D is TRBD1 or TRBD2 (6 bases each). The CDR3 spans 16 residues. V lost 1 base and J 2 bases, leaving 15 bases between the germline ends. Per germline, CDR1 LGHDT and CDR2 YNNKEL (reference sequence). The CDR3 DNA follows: TGTGCCAGCAGCCAAGGGTTTGGGGGGACACCCTACGAGCAGTACTTC. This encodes CASSQGFGGTPYEQYF.

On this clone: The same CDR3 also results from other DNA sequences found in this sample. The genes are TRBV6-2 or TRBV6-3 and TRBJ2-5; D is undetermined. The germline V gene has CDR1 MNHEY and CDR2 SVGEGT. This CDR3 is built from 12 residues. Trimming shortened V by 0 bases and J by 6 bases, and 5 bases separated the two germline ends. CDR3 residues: CASSYSTQTQYF. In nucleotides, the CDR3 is TGTGCCAGCAGTTACTCGACCCAGACCCAGTACTTC.

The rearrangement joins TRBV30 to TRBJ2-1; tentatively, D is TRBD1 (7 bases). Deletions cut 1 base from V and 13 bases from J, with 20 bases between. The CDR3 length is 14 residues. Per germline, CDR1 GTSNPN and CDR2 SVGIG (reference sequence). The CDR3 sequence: CAWSGGDSTLTQFF. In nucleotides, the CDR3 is TGTGCCTGGAGTGGGGGGGACAGTACCCTTACACAGTTCTTC.

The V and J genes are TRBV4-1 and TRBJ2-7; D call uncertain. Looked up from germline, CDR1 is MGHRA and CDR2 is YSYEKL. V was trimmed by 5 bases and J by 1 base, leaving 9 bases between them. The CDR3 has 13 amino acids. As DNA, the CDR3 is TGCGCCAGCAGCTACGTACGATCCTACGAGCAGTACTTC. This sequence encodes CASSYVRSYEQYF.

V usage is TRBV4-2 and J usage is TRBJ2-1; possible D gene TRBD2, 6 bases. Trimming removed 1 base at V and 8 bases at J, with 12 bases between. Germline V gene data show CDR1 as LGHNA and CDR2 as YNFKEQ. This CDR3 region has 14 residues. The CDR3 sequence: CASSQGEGGYEQFF. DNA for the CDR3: TGTGCCAGCAGCCAAGGGGAAGGAGGGTATGAGCAGTTCTTC.

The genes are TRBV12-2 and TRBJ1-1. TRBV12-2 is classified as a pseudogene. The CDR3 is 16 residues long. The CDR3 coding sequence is TGTGCAAGTCGCTTAGCGCAATCGGCGGGGGACACTGAAGCTTTCTTT. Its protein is CASRLAQSAGDTEAFF.

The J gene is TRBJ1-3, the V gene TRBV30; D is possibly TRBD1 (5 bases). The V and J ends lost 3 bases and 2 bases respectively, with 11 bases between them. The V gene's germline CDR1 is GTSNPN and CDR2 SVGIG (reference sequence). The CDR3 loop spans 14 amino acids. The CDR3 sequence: CAWRGPGAGNTIYF. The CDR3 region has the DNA TGTGCCTGGAGAGGGCCGGGGGCTGGAAACACCATATATTTT.

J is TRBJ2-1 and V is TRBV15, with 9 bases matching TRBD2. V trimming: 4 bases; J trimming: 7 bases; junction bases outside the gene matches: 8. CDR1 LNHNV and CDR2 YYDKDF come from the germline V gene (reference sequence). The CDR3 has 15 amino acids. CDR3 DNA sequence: TGTGCCACCAGCAAGGTAGCGGGAGCGGGGAATGAGCAGTTCTTC. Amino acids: CATSKVAGAGNEQFF.

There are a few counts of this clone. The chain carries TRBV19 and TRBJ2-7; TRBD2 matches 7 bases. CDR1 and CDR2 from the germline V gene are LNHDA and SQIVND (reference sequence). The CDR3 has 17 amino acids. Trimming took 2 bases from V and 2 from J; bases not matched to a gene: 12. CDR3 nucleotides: TGTGCCAGTAGTATAAGTGTAGTACTAGCGCATACCTACGAGCAGTACTTC. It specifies CASSISVVLAHTYEQYF. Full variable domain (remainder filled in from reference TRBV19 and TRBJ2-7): DGGITQSPKYLFRKEGQNVTLSCEQNLNHDAMYWYRQDPGQGLRLIYYSQIVNDFQKGDIAEGYSVSREKKESFPLTVTSAQKNPTAFYLCASSISVVLAHTYEQYFGPGTRLTVT.

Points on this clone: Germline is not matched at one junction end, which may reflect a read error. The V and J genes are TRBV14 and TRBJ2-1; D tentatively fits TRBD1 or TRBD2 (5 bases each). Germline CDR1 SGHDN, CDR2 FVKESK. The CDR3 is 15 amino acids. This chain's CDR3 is CASSQDRGSLGIKLF. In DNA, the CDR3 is TGTGCCAGCAGCCAAGATCGGGGCAGTTTGGGGATAAAGCTCTTC.

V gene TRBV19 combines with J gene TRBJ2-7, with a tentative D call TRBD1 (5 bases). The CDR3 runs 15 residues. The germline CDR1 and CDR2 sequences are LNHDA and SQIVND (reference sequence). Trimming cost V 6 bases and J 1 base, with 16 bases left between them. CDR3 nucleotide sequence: TGTGCCAGTAGGATGTCTGGGGCGCCGTCCTACGAGCAGTACTTC. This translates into CASRMSGAPSYEQYF.

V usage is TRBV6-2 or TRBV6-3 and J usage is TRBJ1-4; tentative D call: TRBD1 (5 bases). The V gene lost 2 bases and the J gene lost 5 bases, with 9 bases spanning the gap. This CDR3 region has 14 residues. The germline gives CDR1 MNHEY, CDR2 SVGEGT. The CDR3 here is CASSYGGLNEKLFF. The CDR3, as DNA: TGTGCCAGCAGTTACGGGGGATTGAATGAAAAACTGTTTTTT.

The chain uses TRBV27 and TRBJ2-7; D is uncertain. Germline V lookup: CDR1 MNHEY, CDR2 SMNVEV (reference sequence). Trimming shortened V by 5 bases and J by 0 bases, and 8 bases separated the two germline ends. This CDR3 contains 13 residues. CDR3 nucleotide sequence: TGTGCCAGCAGTCCCCGAAGCTCCTACGAGCAGTACTTC. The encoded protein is CASSPRSSYEQYF.

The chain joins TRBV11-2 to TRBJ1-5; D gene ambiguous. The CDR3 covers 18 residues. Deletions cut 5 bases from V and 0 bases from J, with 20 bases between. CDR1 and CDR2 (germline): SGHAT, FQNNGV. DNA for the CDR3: TGTGCCAGCAGCCCAGGCTACCTTCCCCCCTTTAGCAATCAGCCCCAGCATTTT. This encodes CASSPGYLPPFSNQPQHF. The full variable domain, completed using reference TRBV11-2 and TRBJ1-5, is EAGVAQSPRYKIIEKRQSVAFWCNPISGHATLYWYQQILGQGPKLLIQFQNNGVVDDSQLPKDRFSAERLKGVDSTLKIQPAKLEDSAVYLCASSPGYLPPFSNQPQHFGDGTRLSIL.

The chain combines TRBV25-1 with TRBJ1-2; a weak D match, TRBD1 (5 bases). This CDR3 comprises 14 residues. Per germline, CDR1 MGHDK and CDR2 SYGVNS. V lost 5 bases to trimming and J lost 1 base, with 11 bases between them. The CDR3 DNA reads TGTGCCAGCAGTAGCGGGGGAGTTAACTATGGCTACACCTTC. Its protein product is CASSSGGVNYGYTF.

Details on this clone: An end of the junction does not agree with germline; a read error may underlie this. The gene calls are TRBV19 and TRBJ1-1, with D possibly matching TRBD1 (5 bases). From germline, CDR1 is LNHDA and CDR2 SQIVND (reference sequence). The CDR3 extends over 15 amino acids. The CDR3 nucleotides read TGTGCCAGTAGTCTAGATCGGACGGGGCGGACTGAAGCTTTCTTT. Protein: CASSLDRTGRTEAFF.

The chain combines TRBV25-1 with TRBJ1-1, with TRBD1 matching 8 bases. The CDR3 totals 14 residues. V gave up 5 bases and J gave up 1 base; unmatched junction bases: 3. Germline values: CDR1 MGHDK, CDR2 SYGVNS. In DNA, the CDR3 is TGTGCCAGCAGTCCCCAGGGGGCGAACACTGAAGCTTTCTTT. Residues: CASSPQGANTEAFF.

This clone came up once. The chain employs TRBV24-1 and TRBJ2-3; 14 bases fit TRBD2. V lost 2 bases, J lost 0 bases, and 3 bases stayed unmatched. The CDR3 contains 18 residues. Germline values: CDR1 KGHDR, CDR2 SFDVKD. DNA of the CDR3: TGTGCCACCAGTGATTCGACTAGCGGGAGGGTAAGCACAGATACGCAGTATTTT. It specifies CATSDSTSGRVSTDTQYF.

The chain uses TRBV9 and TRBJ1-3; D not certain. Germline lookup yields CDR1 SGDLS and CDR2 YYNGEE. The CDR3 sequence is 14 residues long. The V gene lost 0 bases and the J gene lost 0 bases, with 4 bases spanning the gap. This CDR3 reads CASSVDSSGNTIYF. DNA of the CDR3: TGTGCCAGCAGCGTAGACAGCTCTGGAAACACCATATATTTT.

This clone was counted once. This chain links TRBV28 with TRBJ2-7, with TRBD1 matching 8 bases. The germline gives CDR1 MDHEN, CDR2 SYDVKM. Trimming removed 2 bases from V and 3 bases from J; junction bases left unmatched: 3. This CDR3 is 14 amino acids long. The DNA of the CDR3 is TGTGCCAGCAGTTTAAGACAGGGGAGCTACGAGCAGTACTTC. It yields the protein CASSLRQGSYEQYF.